Listed below are T cell receptor beta chains from one sample, sequenced in a study of shared clonotypes between healthy human individuals. The table came from immunoSEQ multiplex PCR; TCRdb's copy has only in-frame clones and leaves some out. The sample includes approximately 590,000 clones, about 95% seen only once; the top ten take less than 0.13%. Input material: naive CD8+ T cells sorted from blood. These receptors originate from a woman aged 25 to 39 in good health. Both conserved end residues are part of each CDR3. The D gene is left open where the match is weak. Only some rows state a clone size, as once, few, many or a class for expanded clones.

CDR3nt	CDR3aa	abundance	j_gene	d_gene	v_gene
TGTGCCAGCAGCTCCGCCCCGGGACAGGGTATAACTGAAGCTTTCTTT	CASSSAPGQGITEAFF	NA	TRBJ1-1	TRBD1	TRBV7-2
TGTGCCAGCAGCGAAGGACCTGGTCTAGCCCACTACGAGCAGTACTTC	CASSEGPGLAHYEQYF	NA	TRBJ2-7	NA	TRBV9
TGTGCCACCAGCACGACTTCTGGAGGGCGGGAGGGCCGGGGGGAGACCCAGTACTTC	CATSTTSGGREGRGETQYF	once	TRBJ2-5	TRBD2	TRBV15
TGTGCCAGCAGCCTCGCGCAGGGTGTATTCTACGAGCAGTACTTC	CASSLAQGVFYEQYF	NA	TRBJ2-7	NA	TRBV28
TGTGCCAGCAGAGCGGGACAGGGGCTTGGAAATGAGCAGTTCTTC	CASRAGQGLGNEQFF	once	TRBJ2-1	TRBD1	TRBV5-4
TGTGCCAGCCACGGGGGTTTCTACAATGAGCAGTTCTTC	CASHGGFYNEQFF	NA	TRBJ2-1	NA	TRBV25-1
TGTGCCAGCAGCATCTACAGGGGGCTTGATACTGAAGCTTTCTTT	CASSIYRGLDTEAFF	NA	TRBJ1-1	TRBD1	TRBV7-8
TGTGCCAGCGGCCCTAGCGGGAGCTACAATGAGCAGTTCTTC	CASGPSGSYNEQFF	NA	TRBJ2-1	TRBD2	TRBV27
TGTGCCAGCAGCCGATCTAGCGGGAGGGAAGTTGATACGCAGTATTTT	CASSRSSGREVDTQYF	NA	TRBJ2-3	TRBD2	TRBV11-2
TGTGCCAGCAGCTTGTTAAGGACGGACACTGAGCAGTTCTTC	CASSLLRTDTEQFF	NA	TRBJ2-1	NA	TRBV5-5
TGTGCCAGCAGCTTAGTAGGAGGGGCACTAGCGGGGTGGGAGACCCAGTACTTC	CASSLVGGALAGWETQYF	NA	TRBJ2-5	TRBD2	TRBV7-6
TGCAGCGTCGGTGGGACTAGCGGGAGCCGATTACCCTACAATGAGCAGTTCTTC	CSVGGTSGSRLPYNEQFF	NA	TRBJ2-1	TRBD2	TRBV29-1
TGTGCCAGCAGTCCAACCGTTCTGGGCTACGAGCAGTACTTC	CASSPTVLGYEQYF	NA	TRBJ2-7	NA	TRBV28
TGTGCCAGCAGCTTAGCCCGCGGCCAAGAGACCCAGTACTTC	CASSLARGQETQYF	NA	TRBJ2-5	NA	TRBV7-6
TGTGCCAGCTGCGGGTCTGGGGCCAACGTCCTGACTTTC	CASCGSGANVLTF	once	TRBJ2-6	NA	TRBV25-1
TGTGCCAGCGGAACGGGAGATCAAGAGACCCAGTACTTC	CASGTGDQETQYF	NA	TRBJ2-5	NA	TRBV5-4
TGTGCCAGTAGTATAAGGGGTGGCTACACCTTC	CASSIRGGYTF	NA	TRBJ1-2	NA	TRBV19
TGTGCCACCAGCACACTGGGTGACACTGAAGCTTTCTTT	CATSTLGDTEAFF	NA	TRBJ1-1	NA	TRBV15
TGTGCCTGGAGTGTGGGGAGTGGGGCCAACGTCCTGACTTTC	CAWSVGSGANVLTF	once	TRBJ2-6	NA	TRBV30
TGTGCCAGCAGTTCAACGGCAGGGGGTGGGGAGACCCAGTACTTC	CASSSTAGGGETQYF	NA	TRBJ2-5	TRBD1	TRBV11-2
TGTGCCTGGAGTGTAGGCGGGTACACTGAAGCTTTCTTT	CAWSVGGYTEAFF	NA	TRBJ1-1	NA	TRBV30
TGTGCCAGCAGTTTAACATCCGGACAGGGTATCGCCGGGGAGCTGTTTTTT	CASSLTSGQGIAGELFF	NA	TRBJ2-2	TRBD1	TRBV7-3
TGTGCCAGTAGTATCGGGATGAGCTCCTACAATGAGCAGTTCTTC	CASSIGMSSYNEQFF	NA	TRBJ2-1	NA	TRBV19
TGTGCCAGCAGCTCCTCGGAGGCCTACGAGCAGTACTTC	CASSSSEAYEQYF	NA	TRBJ2-7	NA	TRBV5-4
TGTGCCAGCAGTGTGGGATCAGCGGGCGGCCACGAGCAGTACTTC	CASSVGSAGGHEQYF	NA	TRBJ2-7	NA	TRBV25-1